These T cell receptor beta chains were read from a single sample in a study of Graves' ophthalmopathy and Graves' hyperthyroidism. TCRdb re-called the multiplex PCR reads through MiXCR, storing one row per CDR3 protein. The sample lists about 170,000 distinct CDR3 sequences, approximately 40% occurring once. The sequenced sample consisted of peripheral blood. Receptor source: a woman aged 40 to 55 with Graves' ophthalmopathy. Both conserved end residues are part of each CDR3. A D gene is named only where the DNA matches it firmly. For some rows the clone size is stated as once, few or many, or as a class when expanded; others skip it.

TRBJ1-5 | TRBV6-5 | 17 | . | few | CASSYEQGGGGNQPQHF | TGTGCCAGCAGTTACGAACAGGGTGGAGGAGGCAATCAGCCCCAGCATTTT
TRBJ2-7 | TRBV28 | 13 | . | . | CASSLRHYYEQYF | TGTGCCAGCAGTTTAAGGCATTACTACGAGCAGTACTTC
TRBJ2-5 | TRBV15 | 14 | . | . | CATSRAADEETQYF | TGTGCCACCAGCAGAGCGGCAGACGAAGAGACCCAGTACTTC
TRBJ1-2 | TRBV12-3/TRBV12-4 | 15 | TRBD1 | . | CASSFSGTVNYGYTF | TGTGCCAGCAGTTTTTCCGGGACAGTTAACTATGGCTACACCTTC
TRBJ2-5 | TRBV28 | 16 | TRBD1 | . | CAIHPFTGGKQETQYF | TGTGCCATCCATCCATTCACAGGGGGGAAGCAAGAGACCCAGTACTTC
TRBJ2-5 | TRBV6-2/TRBV6-3 | 14 | . | . | CASSYLGEGETQYF | TGTGCCAGCAGTTACCTCGGGGAAGGAGAGACCCAGTACTTC
TRBJ1-1 | TRBV12-3/TRBV12-4 | 14 | TRBD1 | many | CASSPATGPAEAFF | TGTGCCAGCAGCCCCGCGACAGGGCCTGCTGAAGCTTTCTTT
TRBJ2-5 | TRBV6-2/TRBV6-3 | 16 | . | . | CASSYELRIGGETQYF | TGTGCCAGCAGTTATGAGTTGCGAATCGGGGGAGAGACCCAGTACTTC
TRBJ2-7 | TRBV10-3 | 14 | TRBD1 | many | CAISPGQGIYEQYF | TGTGCCATCAGCCCGGGACAGGGTATCTACGAGCAGTACTTC
TRBJ1-1 | TRBV6-5 | 14 | . | many | CASRGETLNTEAFF | TGTGCCAGCAGAGGGGAGACTTTGAACACTGAAGCTTTCTTT
TRBJ1-6 | TRBV28 | 13 | . | . | CASSAAESSPLHF | TGTGCCAGCAGTGCCGCAGAGAGTTCACCCCTCCACTTT
TRBJ1-1 | TRBV28 | 14 | . | . | CATKSGHMNTEAFF | TGTGCCACTAAGTCGGGACACATGAACACTGAAGCTTTCTTT
TRBJ2-7 | TRBV6-2/TRBV6-3 | 13 | . | . | CASRHDPSYEQYF | TGTGCCAGCAGACACGACCCCTCCTACGAGCAGTACTTC
TRBJ2-5 | TRBV20-1 | 13 | TRBD2 | few | CSVRLAGRETQYF | TGCAGTGTGAGACTAGCGGGGAGAGAGACCCAGTACTTC
TRBJ1-2 | TRBV4-1 | 15 | TRBD1 | many | CASSHPSGTGAGYTF | TGCGCCAGCAGCCACCCCTCCGGGACAGGGGCCGGCTACACCTTC
TRBJ2-5 | TRBV4-2 | 16 | TRBD2 | many | CASSQDVAGGGETQYF | TGTGCCAGCAGCCAAGACGTAGCGGGGGGTGGAGAGACCCAGTACTTC
TRBJ2-7 | TRBV12-3/TRBV12-4 | 12 | . | few | CASSLVGHEQYF | TGTGCCAGCAGTTTGGTAGGACACGAGCAGTACTTC
TRBJ2-7 | TRBV28 | 14 | . | many | CASSLGQWGYEQYF | TGTGCCAGCAGCTTGGGACAATGGGGCTACGAGCAGTACTTC
TRBJ2-7 | TRBV5-1 | 13 | TRBD2 | . | CASSFGGSVEQYF | TGCGCCAGCAGCTTCGGCGGGAGTGTCGAGCAGTACTTC
TRBJ2-7 | TRBV6-5 | 12 | . | . | CASSSPSYEQYF | TGTGCCAGCAGTTCTCCGAGCTACGAGCAGTACTTC
TRBJ1-5 | TRBV12-3/TRBV12-4 | 14 | . | many | CASSLRASNQPQHF | TGTGCCAGCAGTTTGAGGGCCTCAAATCAGCCCCAGCATTTT
TRBJ2-7 | TRBV11-2 | 13 | . | . | CASSLRVSYEQYF | TGTGCCAGCAGCTTAAGAGTCTCGTACGAGCAGTACTTC
TRBJ2-5 | TRBV28 | 19 | TRBD2 | once | CASRSLSGRAGGGLKAQYF | TGTGCCAGCAGGTCACTTAGCGGGAGGGCCGGAGGTGGATTGAAGGCCCAGTACTTC
TRBJ2-2 | TRBV15 | 16 | . | . | CATSSTRHSLTGELFF | TGTGCCACCAGCAGCACAAGACATAGCCTCACCGGGGAGCTGTTTTTT
TRBJ1-2 | TRBV27 | 14 | . | . | CASSLFGRGGGYTF | TGTGCCAGCAGTTTATTTGGCAGGGGTGGTGGCTACACCTTC
TRBJ2-5 | TRBV6-1 | 11 | . | many | CASLARETQYF | TGTGCCAGCTTGGCACGGGAGACCCAGTACTTC
TRBJ2-7 | TRBV6-2/TRBV6-3 | 14 | . | . | CASSSQRTHYEQYF | TGTGCCAGCAGTTCCCAGAGGACACATTACGAGCAGTACTTC
TRBJ1-1 | TRBV12-3/TRBV12-4 | 14 | TRBD1 | many | CASTLTGGSTEAFF | TGTGCCAGCACCTTAACAGGGGGAAGCACTGAAGCTTTCTTT
TRBJ2-6 | TRBV5-1 | 17 | TRBD1 | many | CASSFGQGVAWANVLTF | TGCGCCAGCAGCTTCGGACAGGGCGTCGCCTGGGCCAACGTCCTGACTTTC
TRBJ1-1 | TRBV12-3/TRBV12-4 | 11 | . | many | CASSPWNEAFF | TGTGCCAGCAGTCCCTGGAATGAAGCTTTCTTT
TRBJ2-7 | TRBV6-1 | 15 | . | . | CASSPPGALSDQQYF | TGTGCCAGCAGTCCCCCAGGGGCTTTGTCAGATCAGCAGTACTTC
TRBJ2-5 | TRBV10-2 | 13 | . | many | CASRDAGPVDQYF | TGCGCCAGCCGGGACGCCGGCCCGGTGGACCAGTACTTC
TRBJ2-2 | TRBV4-2 | 16 | TRBD1 | . | CASSQERDSHTGELFF | TGTGCCAGCAGCCAAGAAAGGGACAGCCACACCGGGGAGCTGTTTTTT
TRBJ2-7 | TRBV20-1 | 14 | TRBD1 | . | CSAPRGRGFHEQYF | TGCAGTGCACCTAGGGGGCGCGGGTTCCACGAGCAGTACTTC
TRBJ1-1 | TRBV24-1 | 13 | . | . | CATDGGSNTEAFF | TGTGCCACCGATGGGGGCAGCAACACTGAAGCTTTCTTT
TRBJ2-5 | TRBV28 | 15 | TRBD2 | . | CASSPTAGVGETQYF | TGTGCCAGCAGTCCCACAGCGGGAGTAGGGGAGACCCAGTACTTC
TRBJ1-6 | TRBV5-8 | 15 | . | many | CASRWNAGNNSPLHF | TGTGCCAGCAGATGGAACGCGGGAAATAATTCACCCCTCCACTTT
TRBJ2-7 | TRBV6-2/TRBV6-3 | 13 | TRBD1 | . | CASRRDSLYEQYF | TGTGCCAGCAGACGGGACAGCCTCTACGAGCAGTACTTC
TRBJ2-7 | TRBV6-2/TRBV6-3 | 14 | TRBD1 | many | CASRTTGGGYEQYF | TGTGCCAGCAGAACGACAGGGGGCGGCTACGAGCAGTACTTC
TRBJ1-1 | TRBV7-2 | 12 | . | many | CASSLGGGLAFF | TGTGCCAGCAGCTTAGGAGGGGGTTTGGCTTTCTTT
TRBJ1-1 | TRBV6-5 | 13 | . | many | CASSYDRNTEAFF | TGTGCCAGCAGTTATGATAGGAACACTGAAGCTTTCTTT